This T cell receptor beta chain came from a study of blood T cell repertoires in COVID-19. Turning to the study itself: Sites across the United States, Italy and Spain contributed samples from acute and convalescent COVID-19. From T cells, B-cell-depleted T cells, or PBMCs came the material, which was cDNA or gDNA.

As handled by the study authors: Reference gene primer amplification in the assay estimated nucleated cell counts. TCRdb keeps only in-frame clones here, not all; method: immunoSEQ multiplex PCR. V and J calls plus clone size are reproduced from that table; the DNA served to infer D and trimming. The sample has about 71,000 clones, around 83% seen once. V was pared by 0 bases and J by 5 bases, with 5 bases of the junction left unmatched. The CDR3 runs 16 residues. Germline loops: CDR1 SGHDT, CDR2 YYEEEE. Followed longitudinally, the Seattle patients had been enrolled during active infection. The sequence derives from a man aged 25-45 years with COVID-19, enrolled during active disease. The chain couples TRBV5-6 to TRBJ2-2; TRBD2 aligns across 9 bases. The sequencing input was peripheral blood. This CDR3 reads CASSLGSLAGTGELFF. CDR3 bases: TGTGCCAGCAGCTTGGGTAGCCTAGCGGGAACCGGGGAGCTGTTTTTT.